This T cell receptor beta chain comes out of a study of post-analysis software for immune sequencing data. Study findings and constraints: By F measure, samples from a shared preparation batch strongly co-clustered. There were a few TRBV segments more frequent in patients than controls, and TRBV5-6, TRBV5-1 and TRBV20-1 were among them. There was significantly lower normalized Chao1 diversity in multiple sclerosis patients than in controls.

With respect to this clonotype: Its antigen is unknown.

The library was made from cDNA and included unique molecular identifiers. The yield from roughly 1 to 10 million T cells was 500,000 or so cDNA molecules in total. TCRdb reanalysed the PCR reads using MiXCR and keeps one entry per CDR3 protein. The sample has fewer than 850,000 distinct CDR3 sequences; roughly 27% are singletons. Germline assignment: CDR1 SEHNR and CDR2 FQNEAQ (reference sequence). This CDR3 is built from 14 residues. Trimming took 1 base from V and 7 from J, leaving 13 bases between them. What was sequenced was blood. The rearrangement uses TRBV7-9 and TRBJ1-1; D gene ambiguous. The origin of this receptor is a girl between 10 and 17 years old with multiple sclerosis. CDR3 sequence: CASSLDVGMGEAFF. CDR3 in DNA: TGTGCCAGCAGCTTAGACGTGGGGATGGGTGAAGCTTTCTTT.